This T cell receptor beta chain was recorded in a study of cytomegalovirus exposure and HLA in healthy donors. Across the study: Ancestry clustering placed more than 65% of several hundred genotyped donors in the Caucasian-associated cluster. General study points: The study carried out a later analysis of TCR beta sequences. It associated some 18,000 of them with specific HLA alleles at a false discovery rate of 0.05.

Of note for this clone: Antigen: not known.

60 Vbeta and 13 Jbeta primers were used in PCR. Libraries were prepared by immunoSEQ multiplex PCR; TCRdb keeps only in-frame clonotypes and omits some of them. This sample has more than 65,000 clones, with about 74% found just once. Trimming at V came to 0 bases and at J to 0 bases, leaving 11 bases not matched to a gene. CDR3 length equals 19 residues. The germline CDR1 and CDR2 sequences are SGDLS and YYNGEE. This sequence was found in a woman aged 60-75 years in good health and CMV-seropositive. Sequenced sample: PBMCs. The chain couples TRBV9 to TRBJ1-2, with 10 bases that match TRBD1. CDR3 residues: CASSVGRDRGQLANYGYTF. In nucleotides, the CDR3 is TGTGCCAGCAGCGTAGGCCGGGACAGGGGACAATTAGCTAACTATGGCTACACCTTC.